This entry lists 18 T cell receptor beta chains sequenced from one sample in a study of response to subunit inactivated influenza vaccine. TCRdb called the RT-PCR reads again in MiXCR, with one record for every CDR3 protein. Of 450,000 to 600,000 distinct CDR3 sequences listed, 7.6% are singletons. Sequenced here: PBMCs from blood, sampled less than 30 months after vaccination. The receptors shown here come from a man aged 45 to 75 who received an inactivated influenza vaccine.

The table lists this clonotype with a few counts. The CDR3 region has the DNA TGTGCCATCACGAGGGGCAACTACAATGAGCAGTTCTTC. It codes for CAITRGNYNEQFF. The chain joins TRBV10-3 to TRBJ2-1, with D possibly being TRBD1 or TRBD2 (5 bases each). Deletions cut 7 bases from V and 3 bases from J, with 10 bases between. Germline lookup yields CDR1 ENHRY and CDR2 SYGVKD. The length of the CDR3 is 13 residues.

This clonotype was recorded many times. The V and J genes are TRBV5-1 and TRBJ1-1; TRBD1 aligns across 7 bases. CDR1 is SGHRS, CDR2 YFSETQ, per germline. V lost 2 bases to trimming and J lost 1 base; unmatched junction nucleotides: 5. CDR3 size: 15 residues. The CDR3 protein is CASSLAGTANTEAFF. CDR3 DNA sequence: TGCGCCAGCAGCTTAGCCGGGACAGCGAACACTGAAGCTTTCTTT.

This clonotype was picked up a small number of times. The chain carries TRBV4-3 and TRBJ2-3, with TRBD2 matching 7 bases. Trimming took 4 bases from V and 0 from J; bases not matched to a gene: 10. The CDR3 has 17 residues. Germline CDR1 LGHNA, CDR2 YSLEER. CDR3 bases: TGCGCCAGCAGCCGAAAACTAGCGACGCCTAGCACAGATACGCAGTATTTT. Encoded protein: CASSRKLATPSTDTQYF.

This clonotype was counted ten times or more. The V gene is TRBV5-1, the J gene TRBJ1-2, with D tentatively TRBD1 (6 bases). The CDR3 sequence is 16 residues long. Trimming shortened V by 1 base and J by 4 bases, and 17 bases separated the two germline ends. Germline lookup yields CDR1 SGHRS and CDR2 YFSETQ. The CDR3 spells CASSLMGFGTTYGYTF. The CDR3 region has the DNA TGCGCCAGCAGCTTGATGGGGTTCGGGACAACCTATGGCTACACCTTC.

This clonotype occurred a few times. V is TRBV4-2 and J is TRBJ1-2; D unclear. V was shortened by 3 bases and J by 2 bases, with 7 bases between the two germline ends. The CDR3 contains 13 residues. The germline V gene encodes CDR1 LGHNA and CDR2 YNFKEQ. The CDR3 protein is CASSHSGNYGYTF. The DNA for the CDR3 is TGTGCCAGCAGCCATTCGGGGAACTATGGCTACACCTTC.

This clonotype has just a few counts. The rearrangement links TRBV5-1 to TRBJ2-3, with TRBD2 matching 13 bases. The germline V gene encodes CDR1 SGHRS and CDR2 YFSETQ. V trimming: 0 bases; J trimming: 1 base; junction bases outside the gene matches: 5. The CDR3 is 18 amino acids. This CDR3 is CASSLGLAGGRGTDTQYF. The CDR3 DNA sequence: TGCGCCAGCAGCTTGGGACTAGCGGGGGGAAGGGGCACAGATACGCAGTATTTT.

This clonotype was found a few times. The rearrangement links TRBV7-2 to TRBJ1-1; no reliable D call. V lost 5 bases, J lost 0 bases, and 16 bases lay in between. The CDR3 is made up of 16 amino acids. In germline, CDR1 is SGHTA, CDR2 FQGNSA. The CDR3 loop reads CASSRSRSPMNTEAFF. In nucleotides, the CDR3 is TGTGCCAGCAGCCGGTCCCGGAGCCCCATGAACACTGAAGCTTTCTTT. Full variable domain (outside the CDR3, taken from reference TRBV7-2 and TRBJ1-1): GAGVSQSPSNKVTEKGKDVELRCDPISGHTALYWYRQSLGQGLEFLIYFQGNSAPDKSGLPSDRFSAERTGGSVSTLTIQRTQQEDSAVYLCASSRSRSPMNTEAFFGQGTRLTVV.

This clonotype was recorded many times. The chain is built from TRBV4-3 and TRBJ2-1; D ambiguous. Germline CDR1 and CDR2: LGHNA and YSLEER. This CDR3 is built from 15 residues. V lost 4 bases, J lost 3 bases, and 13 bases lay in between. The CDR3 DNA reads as TGCGCCAGCAGCCCCTACTATGGTGGCTACAATGAGCAGTTCTTC. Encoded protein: CASSPYYGGYNEQFF.

The CDR3 sequence: CASSSGLISTDTQYF. The CDR3 nucleotides read TGCGCCAGCAGCTCAGGACTCATCAGCACAGATACGCAGTATTTT. The chain is built from TRBV5-1 and TRBJ2-3, with D maybe TRBD2 (5 bases). The CDR3 is made up of 15 amino acids. From germline, CDR1 is SGHRS and CDR2 YFSETQ. V lost 3 bases, J lost 0 bases, and 11 bases lay in between.

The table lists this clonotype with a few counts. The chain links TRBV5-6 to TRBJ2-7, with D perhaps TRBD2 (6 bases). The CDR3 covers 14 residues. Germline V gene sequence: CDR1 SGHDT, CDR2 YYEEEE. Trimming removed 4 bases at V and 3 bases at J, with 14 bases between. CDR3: CASSPRGGYYEQYF. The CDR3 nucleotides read TGTGCCAGCAGCCCGAGAGGAGGGTACTACGAGCAGTACTTC.

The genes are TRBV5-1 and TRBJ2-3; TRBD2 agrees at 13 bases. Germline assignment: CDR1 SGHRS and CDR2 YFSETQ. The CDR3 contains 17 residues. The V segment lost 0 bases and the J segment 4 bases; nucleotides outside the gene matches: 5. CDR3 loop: CASSLGLAGGRSDTQYF. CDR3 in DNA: TGCGCCAGCAGCTTGGGACTAGCGGGGGGACGGTCAGATACGCAGTATTTT.

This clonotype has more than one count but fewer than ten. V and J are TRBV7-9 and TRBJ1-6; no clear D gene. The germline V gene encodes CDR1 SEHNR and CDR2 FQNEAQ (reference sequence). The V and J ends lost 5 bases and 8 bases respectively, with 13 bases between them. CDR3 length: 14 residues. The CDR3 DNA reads TGTGCCAGCAGCGAAAGAGAGACGTATTCACCCCTCCACTTT. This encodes CASSERETYSPLHF.

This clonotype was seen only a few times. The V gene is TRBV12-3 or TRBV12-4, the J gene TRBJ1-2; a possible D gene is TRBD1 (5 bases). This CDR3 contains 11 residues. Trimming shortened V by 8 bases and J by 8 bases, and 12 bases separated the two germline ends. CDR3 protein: CASGQGLGYTF. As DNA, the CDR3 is TGTGCCAGCGGGCAGGGTTTAGGCTACACCTTC.

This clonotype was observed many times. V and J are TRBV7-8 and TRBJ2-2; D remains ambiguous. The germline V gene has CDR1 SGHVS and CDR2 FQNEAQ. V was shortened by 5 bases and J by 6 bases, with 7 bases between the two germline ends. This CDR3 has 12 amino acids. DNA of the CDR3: TGTGCCAGCAGCCCCACCCCCGGGGAGCTGTTTTTT. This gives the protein CASSPTPGELFF.

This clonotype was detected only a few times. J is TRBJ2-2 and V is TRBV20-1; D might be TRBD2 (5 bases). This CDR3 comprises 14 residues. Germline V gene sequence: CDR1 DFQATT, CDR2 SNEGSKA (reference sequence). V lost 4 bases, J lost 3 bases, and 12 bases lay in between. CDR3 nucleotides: TGCAGTGCTACCGGGATGCGGCACACCGGGGAGCTGTTTTTT. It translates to CSATGMRHTGELFF.

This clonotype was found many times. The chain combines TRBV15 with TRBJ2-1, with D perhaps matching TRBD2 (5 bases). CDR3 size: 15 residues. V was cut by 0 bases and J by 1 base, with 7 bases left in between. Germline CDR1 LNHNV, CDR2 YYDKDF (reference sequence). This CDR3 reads CATSRDPGSYNEQFF. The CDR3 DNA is TGTGCCACCAGCAGAGACCCGGGATCCTACAATGAGCAGTTCTTC.

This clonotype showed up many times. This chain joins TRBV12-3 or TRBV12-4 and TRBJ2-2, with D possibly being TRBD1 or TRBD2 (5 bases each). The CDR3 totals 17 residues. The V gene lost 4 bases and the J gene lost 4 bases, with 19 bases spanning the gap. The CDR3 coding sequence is TGTGCCAGCAGTTCCTTGAGAGGGGCAGCACTCACCGGGGAGCTGTTTTTT. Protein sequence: CASSSLRGAALTGELFF.

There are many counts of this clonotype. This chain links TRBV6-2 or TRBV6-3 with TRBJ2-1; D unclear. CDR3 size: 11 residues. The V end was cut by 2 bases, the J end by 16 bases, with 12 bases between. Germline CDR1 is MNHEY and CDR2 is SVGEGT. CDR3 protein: CASSYLRHCFF. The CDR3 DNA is TGTGCCAGCAGTTACCTGCGACATTGTTTCTTC.